This paragraph covers one TCR beta chain sequence. Its antigen is not identified. The time point: pre-treatment sample, taken before nivolumab and TIL therapy. This sample is drawn from a study of TIL therapy for anti-PD-1-resistant metastatic lung cancer. Overall study context: Tumor harvest preceded PD-1/PD-L1 blockade, followed by nivolumab treatment. By whole-exome sequencing, median non-synonymous tumor mutation burden was roughly 1.6 mutations per megabase. Study-wide points: The cohort had more treatment-naive, never-smoker and oncogene-addicted patients than typical.

Germline-derived CDR1 and CDR2 are SGHTA and FQGNSA. Trimming left V 1 base short and J 0 bases short, with 7 bases between. This CDR3 has 15 residues. This was the immunoSEQ v3 assay. Repertoires were generated with immunoSEQ multiplex PCR, while TCRdb's copy carries only in-frame clones and drops some. The data hold around 55,000 clones, with 75% to 90% observed a single time. The J gene is TRBJ1-5, the V gene TRBV7-2; D ambiguous. Specimen: blood, collected at baseline. The TCR was taken from a person aged 25 to 80 with non-small cell lung cancer. CDR3 in DNA: TGTGCCAGCAGCTTAGGGCAGTATAGCAATCAGCCCCAGCATTTT. Its translation is CASSLGQYSNQPQHF.